The rows below give T cell receptor beta chains drawn from one sample of a study of blood T cells in healthy people across ages. In TCRdb, the 5' RACE reads were re-called with MiXCR into one record per CDR3 protein. Here the sample spans hundreds of thousands of distinct CDR3 sequences, under 25% being singletons. The sequenced sample consisted of blood. The source of these receptors is a man between 65 and 85 years old in good health. Both conserved end residues are trimmed from each CDR3. A D gene is named only where the DNA matches it firmly.

TRBV5-1 . ASSLVFGEGETQY
TRBV20-1 . SARETGAKNIQY
TRBV27 TRBD2 ASSSIAGGPGDTQY
TRBV12-5 TRBD1 ASATDRGPPQY
TRBV11-2 . ASSFSTRTEETQY
TRBV7-7 . ASSTSGGFTDTQY
TRBV3-1 TRBD2 ASSQDPAGGTDTQY
TRBV10-3 . AISGGSSYNEQF
TRBV7-2 TRBD1 ASSLGQGEYEQY
TRBV10-3 . AISLRDTSGEQY
TRBV29-1 TRBD2 SVAASGYNEQF
TRBV5-5 . ASSVVGDGELF
TRBV4-1 TRBD2 ASSQRPSGESTDTQY
TRBV10-3 . AISVVEGSYGYT
TRBV28 . ASSLERIAKNIQY
TRBV7-2 TRBD1 ASSTGQGSSYEQY
TRBV7-2 TRBD1 ASSLGQGFRGGELF
TRBV5-1 . ASSPGRVYGYT
TRBV27 . ASSLDRIQNTEAF
TRBV20-1 TRBD1 SARPPGTGNTGELF
TRBV29-1 . SVEDPKSQETQY
TRBV20-1 TRBD1 SARDRDRGPYGYT
TRBV20-1 . SARVQGRYGYT
TRBV14 . ASSQTGPLGLAKNIQY
TRBV3-1 . ASSQERNDHPNEQF
TRBV29-1 . SVVVWAGEKLF
TRBV5-1 . ASSLELSSGNTIY
TRBV7-9 . ASSLEDVDGYT
TRBV10-3 TRBD2 AISAGTSGSYEQY
TRBV6-1 . ASGRAGQETQY
TRBV9 . ASSVGVGSYNEQF